This T cell receptor beta chain appears in the sequencing data of a study of technical replicates of blood from four donors. The V gene's germline CDR1 is MNHNY and CDR2 SVGAGI (reference sequence). The CDR3 contains 15 residues. V trimming: 5 bases; J trimming: 5 bases; junction bases outside the gene matches: 9. Assay used: immunoSEQ multiplex PCR; TCRdb lists only in-frame clones, some missing. The data show about 56,000 clones, just over 90% seen once. The V gene is TRBV6-6, the J gene TRBJ2-5; 9 bases fit TRBD2. Sequenced sample: PBMCs. This sequence originates from a human donor in good health. Some clones in this sample may be carry-over from other donors' samples. The CDR3 spells CASSPGVAGVETQYF. The CDR3, as DNA: TGTGCCAGCAGTCCGGGGGTAGCGGGAGTCGAGACCCAGTACTTC.